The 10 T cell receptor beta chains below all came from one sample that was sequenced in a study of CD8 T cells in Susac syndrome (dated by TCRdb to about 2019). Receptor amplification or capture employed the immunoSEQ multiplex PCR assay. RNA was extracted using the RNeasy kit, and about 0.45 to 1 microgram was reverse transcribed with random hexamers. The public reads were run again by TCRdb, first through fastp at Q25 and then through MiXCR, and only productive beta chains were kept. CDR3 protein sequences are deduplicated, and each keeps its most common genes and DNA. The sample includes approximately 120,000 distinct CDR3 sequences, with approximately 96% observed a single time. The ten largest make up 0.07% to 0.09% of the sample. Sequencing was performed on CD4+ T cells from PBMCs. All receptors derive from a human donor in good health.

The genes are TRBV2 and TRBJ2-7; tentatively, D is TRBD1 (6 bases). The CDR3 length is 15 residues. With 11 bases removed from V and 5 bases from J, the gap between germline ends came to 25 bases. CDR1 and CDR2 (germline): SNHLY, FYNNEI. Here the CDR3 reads CAAASRGQMYNEQYF. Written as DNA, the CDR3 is TGTGCCGCAGCATCACGCGGACAGATGTATAACGAGCAGTACTTC.

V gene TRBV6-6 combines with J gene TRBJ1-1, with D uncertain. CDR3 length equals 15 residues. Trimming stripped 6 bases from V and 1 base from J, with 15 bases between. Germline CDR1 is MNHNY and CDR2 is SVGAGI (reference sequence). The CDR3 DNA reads TGTGCCAGCAGCCCACGAGGGATGCAGAACACTGAAGCTTTCTTT. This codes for CASSPRGMQNTEAFF.

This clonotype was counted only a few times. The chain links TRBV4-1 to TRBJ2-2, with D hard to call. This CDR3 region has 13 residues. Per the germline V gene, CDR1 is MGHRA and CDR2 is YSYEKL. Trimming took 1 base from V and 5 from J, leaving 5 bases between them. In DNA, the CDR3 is TGCGCCAGCAGCCAAGTTCGGACCGGGGAGCTGTTTTTT. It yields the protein CASSQVRTGELFF.

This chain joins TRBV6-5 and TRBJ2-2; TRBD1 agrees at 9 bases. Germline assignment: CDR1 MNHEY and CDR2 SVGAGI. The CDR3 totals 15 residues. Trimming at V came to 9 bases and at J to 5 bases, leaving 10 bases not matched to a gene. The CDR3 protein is CASREQGASTGELFF. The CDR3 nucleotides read TGTGCCAGTCGAGAACAGGGGGCCAGTACCGGGGAGCTGTTTTTT.

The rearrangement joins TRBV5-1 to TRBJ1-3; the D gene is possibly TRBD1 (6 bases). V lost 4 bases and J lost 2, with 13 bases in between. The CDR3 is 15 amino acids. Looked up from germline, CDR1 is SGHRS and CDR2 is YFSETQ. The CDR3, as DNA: TGCGCCAGCAGCCCCTTTACAGGGCCTGGAAACACCATATATTTT. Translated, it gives CASSPFTGPGNTIYF.

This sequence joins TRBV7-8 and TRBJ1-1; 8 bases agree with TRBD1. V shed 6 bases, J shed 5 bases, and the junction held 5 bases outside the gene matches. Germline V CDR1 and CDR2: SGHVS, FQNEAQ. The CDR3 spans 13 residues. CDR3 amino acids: CASSPGQGTEAFF. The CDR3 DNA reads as TGTGCCAGCAGTCCAGGACAGGGAACTGAAGCTTTCTTT.

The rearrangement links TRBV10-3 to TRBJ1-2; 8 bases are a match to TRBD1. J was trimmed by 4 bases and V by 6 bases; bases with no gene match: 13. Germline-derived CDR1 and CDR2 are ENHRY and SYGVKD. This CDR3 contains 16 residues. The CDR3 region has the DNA TGTGCCATCAGCGGGACAGGAGCCAAAGGTAGCTATGGCTACACCTTC. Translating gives CAISGTGAKGSYGYTF.

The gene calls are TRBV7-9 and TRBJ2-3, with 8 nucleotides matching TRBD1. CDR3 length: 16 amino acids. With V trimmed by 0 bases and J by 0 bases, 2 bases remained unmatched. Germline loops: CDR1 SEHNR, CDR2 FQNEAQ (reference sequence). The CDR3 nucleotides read TGTGCCAGCAGCTTAGCGCGGACAGGGAGCACAGATACGCAGTATTTT. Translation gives CASSLARTGSTDTQYF. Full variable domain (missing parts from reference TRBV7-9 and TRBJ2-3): DTGVSQNPRHKITKRGQNVTFRCDPISEHNRLYWYRQTLGQGPEFLTYFQNEAQLEKSRLLSDRFSAERPKGSFSTLEIQRTEQGDSAMYLCASSLARTGSTDTQYFGPGTRLTVL.

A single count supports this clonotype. The CDR3 sequence: CASSLAHGQGPIASSYNEQFF. CDR3 nucleotide sequence: TGTGCCAGCAGCTTAGCGCACGGACAGGGGCCCATTGCTAGCTCCTACAATGAGCAGTTCTTC. The rearrangement links TRBV11-1 to TRBJ2-1; 9 positions agree with TRBD1. Germline trimming cut 0 bases from V and 0 bases from J; bases unmatched to any gene: 15. Germline V gene lookup returns CDR1 SGHAT and CDR2 FQDESV (reference sequence). This CDR3 contains 21 residues.

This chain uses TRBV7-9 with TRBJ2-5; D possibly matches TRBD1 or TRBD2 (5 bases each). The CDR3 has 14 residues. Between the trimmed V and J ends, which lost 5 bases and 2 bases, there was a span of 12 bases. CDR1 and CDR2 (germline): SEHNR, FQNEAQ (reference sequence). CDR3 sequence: CASSPGLKQETQYF. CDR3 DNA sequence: TGTGCCAGCAGCCCGGGGCTCAAACAAGAGACCCAGTACTTC.